Here is one T cell receptor (beta chain) with its context. Its specificity is unknown. The Oncomine TCR Beta short-read assay sequenced DNA from cultured CD4+ T cells. TCRdb reprocessed the PCR reads with MiXCR, giving one entry per CDR3 protein. The sample holds about 18,000 distinct CDR3 sequences; 50% to 60% are singletons and the top ten take around 6.6%. This entry belongs to a study of vaccination and CD4 T cells after COVID-19. The CDR3 consists of 14 residues. The ends were cut back, 3 bases at V and 5 bases at J, with 13 bases in the middle. Per the germline V gene, CDR1 is MDHEN and CDR2 is SYDVKM. Noted treatment: approximately nine-day PBMC culture with coronavirus spike peptide pools or control peptides (ViraFEST assay). ViraFEST enlarged antigen-specific T cell populations with peptide pools and afterwards sequenced TCRs.

The material was CD4+ T cells from blood, cultured in vitro, obtained before SARS-CoV-2 vaccination. This TCR was sampled from a human donor who had recovered from COVID-19. This chain joins TRBV28 and TRBJ2-5; D might be TRBD1 (6 bases). CDR3 sequence (DNA): TGTGCCAGCAGTTTTCAGGGGTTGAGCGAGACCCAGTACTTC. The encoded protein is CASSFQGLSETQYF.